This TCR beta chain was found in a study of vaccination effects on CD4 cells after COVID-19. The ViraFEST assay expanded antigen-specific CD4+ T cells with viral peptide pools before sequencing. Isolation of CD4+ T cells took place after ten to eleven days of culture. BNT162b2 vaccine or mRNA-1273 vaccine was given to participants in two doses. According to the study, vaccine recipients showed no prior SARS-CoV-2 infection and negative nucleocapsid antibodies. Cultures used a few million PBMC per well, roughly 11 IU/ml IL-2 and 9.5 to 10 ug/ml peptides. Researchers swapped half the medium for IL-2 medium on both days 3 and 7. The CDR3 sequence is 17 residues long. V shed 0 bases and J 7 bases; nucleotides not matched to a gene: 8. CDR1 is SGHVS and CDR2 is FQNEAQ in the germline V gene. TCRdb's copy holds only in-frame clones and misses some; the assay was immunoSEQ multiplex PCR. This table has tens of thousands of clones, about 80% appearing once.

This clone was observed a few times. Its antigen is unknown. The sequences come from CD4+ T cells from PBMCs cultured with HCoV-OC43 spike peptides, collected after COVID-19 vaccination. As to subset: HCoV-OC43 spike overlapping peptide pool stimulation. The receptor comes from a human donor who received a COVID-19 vaccine. The chain recombines TRBV7-8 with TRBJ2-2; the match to TRBD2 covers 10 bases. Here the CDR3 reads CASSLAVLAGEVGELFF. The CDR3 DNA reads as TGTGCCAGCAGCTTAGCGGTGCTAGCGGGGGAAGTCGGGGAGCTGTTTTTT.